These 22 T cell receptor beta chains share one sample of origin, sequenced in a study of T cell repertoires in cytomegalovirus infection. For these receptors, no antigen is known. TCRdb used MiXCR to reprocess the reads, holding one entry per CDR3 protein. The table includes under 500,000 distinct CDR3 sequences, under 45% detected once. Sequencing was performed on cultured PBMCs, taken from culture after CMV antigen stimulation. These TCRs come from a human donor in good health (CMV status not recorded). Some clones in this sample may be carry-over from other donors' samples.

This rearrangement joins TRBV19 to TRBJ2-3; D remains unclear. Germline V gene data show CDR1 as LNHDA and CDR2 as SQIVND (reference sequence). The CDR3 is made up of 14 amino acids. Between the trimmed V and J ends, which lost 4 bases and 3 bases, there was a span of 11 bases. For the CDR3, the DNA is TGTGCCAGTAGTAACTCCATCGGAACAGATACGCAGTATTTT. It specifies CASSNSIGTDTQYF.

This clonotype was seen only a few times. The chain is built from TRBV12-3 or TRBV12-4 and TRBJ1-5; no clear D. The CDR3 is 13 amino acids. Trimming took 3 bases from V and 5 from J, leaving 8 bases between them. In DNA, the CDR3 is TGTGCCAGCAGTTTTCAGGCCGATCAGCCCCAGCATTTT. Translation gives CASSFQADQPQHF.

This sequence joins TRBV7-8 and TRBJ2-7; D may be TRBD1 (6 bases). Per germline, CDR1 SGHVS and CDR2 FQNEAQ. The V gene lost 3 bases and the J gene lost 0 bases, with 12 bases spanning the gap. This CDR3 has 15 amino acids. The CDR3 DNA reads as TGTGCCAGCAGCTTGGGGGCTGAGATCTCCTACGAGCAGTACTTC. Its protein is CASSLGAEISYEQYF.

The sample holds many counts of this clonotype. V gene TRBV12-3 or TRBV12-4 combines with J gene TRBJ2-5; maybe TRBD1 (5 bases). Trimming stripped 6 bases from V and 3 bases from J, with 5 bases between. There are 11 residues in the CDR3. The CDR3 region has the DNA TGTGCCAGCAGAGGGGAAGAGACCCAGTACTTC. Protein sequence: CASRGEETQYF.

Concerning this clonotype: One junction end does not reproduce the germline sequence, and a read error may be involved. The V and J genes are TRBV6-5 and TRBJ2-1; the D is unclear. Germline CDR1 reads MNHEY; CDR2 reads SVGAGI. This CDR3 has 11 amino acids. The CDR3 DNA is TGTGCCTGCAGCAGCGCAGTGGAGCAGTTCTTC. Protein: CACSSAVEQFF.

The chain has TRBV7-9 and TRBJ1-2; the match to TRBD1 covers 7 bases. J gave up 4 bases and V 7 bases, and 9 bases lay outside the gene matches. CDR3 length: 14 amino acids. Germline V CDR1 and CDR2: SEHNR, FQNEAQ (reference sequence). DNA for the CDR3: TGTGCCAGCACCCCGGGACAGAGAATCTATGGCTACACCTTC. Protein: CASTPGQRIYGYTF. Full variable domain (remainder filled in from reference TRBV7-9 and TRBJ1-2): DTGVSQNPRHKITKRGQNVTFRCDPISEHNRLYWYRQTLGQGPEFLTYFQNEAQLEKSRLLSDRFSAERPKGSFSTLEIQRTEQGDSAMYLCASTPGQRIYGYTFGSGTRLTVV.

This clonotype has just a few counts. CDR3 in amino acids: CASSLVGRVGGPAFF. Here the CDR3 DNA reads TGTGCCAGCAGCTTAGTAGGTAGAGTGGGGGGGCCAGCTTTCTTT. The chain couples TRBV7-2 to TRBJ1-1, with a weak D call TRBD1 (6 bases). V gave up 1 base and J gave up 10 bases, with 19 bases separating them. Germline values: CDR1 SGHTA, CDR2 FQGNSA. This CDR3 is built from 15 residues.

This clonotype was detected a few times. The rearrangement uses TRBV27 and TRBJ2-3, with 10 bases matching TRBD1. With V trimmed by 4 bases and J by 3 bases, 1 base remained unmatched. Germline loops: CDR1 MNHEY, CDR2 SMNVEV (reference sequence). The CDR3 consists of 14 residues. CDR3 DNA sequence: TGTGCCAGCAGTTGGACAGGGGGAACAGATACGCAGTATTTT. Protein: CASSWTGGTDTQYF.

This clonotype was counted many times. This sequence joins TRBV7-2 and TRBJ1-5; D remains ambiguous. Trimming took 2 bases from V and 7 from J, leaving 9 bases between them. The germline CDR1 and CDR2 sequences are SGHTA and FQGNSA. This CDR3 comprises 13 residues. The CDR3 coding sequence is TGTGCCAGCAGCTTAAGCGTTGGGCAGCCCCAGCATTTT. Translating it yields CASSLSVGQPQHF.

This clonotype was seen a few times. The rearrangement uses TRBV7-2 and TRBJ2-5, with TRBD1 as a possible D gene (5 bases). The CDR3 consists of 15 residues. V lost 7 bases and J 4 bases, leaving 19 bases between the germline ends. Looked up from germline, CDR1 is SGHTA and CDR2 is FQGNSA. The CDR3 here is CASNLAGSPGETQYF. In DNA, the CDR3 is TGTGCCAGCAACCTCGCAGGGTCTCCAGGAGAGACCCAGTACTTC. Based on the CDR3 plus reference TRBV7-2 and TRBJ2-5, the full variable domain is GAGVSQSPSNKVTEKGKDVELRCDPISGHTALYWYRQSLGQGLEFLIYFQGNSAPDKSGLPSDRFSAERTGGSVSTLTIQRTQQEDSAVYLCASNLAGSPGETQYFGPGTRLLVL.

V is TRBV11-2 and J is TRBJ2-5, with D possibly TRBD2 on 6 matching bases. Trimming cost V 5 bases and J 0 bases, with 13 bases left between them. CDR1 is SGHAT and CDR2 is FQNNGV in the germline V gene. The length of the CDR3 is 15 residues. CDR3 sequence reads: CASSPWGLYQETQYF. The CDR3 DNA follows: TGTGCCAGCAGCCCATGGGGACTCTACCAAGAGACCCAGTACTTC.

For the CDR3, the DNA is TGTGCCAGCAGAGCCGTTCCCGGAAATGAGCAGTTCTTC. Its translation is CASRAVPGNEQFF. The gene calls are TRBV2 and TRBJ2-1; D call uncertain. The germline V gene encodes CDR1 SNHLY and CDR2 FYNNEI. Trimming took 6 bases from V and 7 from J, leaving 13 bases between them. The CDR3 has 13 amino acids.

The CDR3 is CASSREGIVRHTIYF. In nucleotides, the CDR3 is TGTGCCAGCAGTCGGGAGGGGATCGTGAGGCACACCATATATTTT. The chain carries TRBV6-1 and TRBJ1-3; a possible D gene is TRBD1 (5 bases). V was cut by 5 bases and J by 8 bases, with 19 bases left in between. The V gene's germline CDR1 is MNHNS and CDR2 SASEGT. The CDR3 is made up of 15 amino acids.

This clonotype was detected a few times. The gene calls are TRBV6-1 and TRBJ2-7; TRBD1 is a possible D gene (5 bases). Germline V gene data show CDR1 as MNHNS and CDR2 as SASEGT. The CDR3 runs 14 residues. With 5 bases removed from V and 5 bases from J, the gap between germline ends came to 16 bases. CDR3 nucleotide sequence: TGTGCCAGCAGTCTGCCAGGGTCCGTCAACGAGCAGTACTTC. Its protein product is CASSLPGSVNEQYF.

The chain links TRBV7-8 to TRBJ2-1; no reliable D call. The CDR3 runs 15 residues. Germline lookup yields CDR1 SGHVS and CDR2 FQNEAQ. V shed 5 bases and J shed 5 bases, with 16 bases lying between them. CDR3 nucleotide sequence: TGTGCCAGCAGCCCGAGACCGGACGCAAACAATGAGCAGTTCTTC. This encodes CASSPRPDANNEQFF. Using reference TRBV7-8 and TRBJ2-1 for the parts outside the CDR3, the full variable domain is GAGVSQSPRYKVAKRGQDVALRCDPISGHVSLFWYQQALGQGPEFLTYFQNEAQLDKSGLPSDRFFAERPEGSVSTLKIQRTQQEDSAVYLCASSPRPDANNEQFFGPGTRLTVL.

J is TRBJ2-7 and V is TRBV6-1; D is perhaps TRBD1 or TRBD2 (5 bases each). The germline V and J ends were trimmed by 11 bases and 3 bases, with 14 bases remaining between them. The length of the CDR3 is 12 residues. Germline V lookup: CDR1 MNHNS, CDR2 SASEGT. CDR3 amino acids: CAGGTGVYEQYF. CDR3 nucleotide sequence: TGTGCCGGGGGAACAGGCGTCTACGAGCAGTACTTC.

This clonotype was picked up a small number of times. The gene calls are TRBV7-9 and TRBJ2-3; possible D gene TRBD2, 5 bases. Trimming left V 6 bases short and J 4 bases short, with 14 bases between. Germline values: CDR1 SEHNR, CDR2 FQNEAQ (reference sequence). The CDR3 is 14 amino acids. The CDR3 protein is CASRLLEAPDTQYF. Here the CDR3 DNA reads TGTGCCAGCAGACTACTAGAAGCCCCAGATACGCAGTATTTT.

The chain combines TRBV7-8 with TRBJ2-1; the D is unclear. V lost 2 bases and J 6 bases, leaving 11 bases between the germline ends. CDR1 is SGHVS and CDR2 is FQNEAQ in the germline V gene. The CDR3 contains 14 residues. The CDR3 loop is CASSLMAAINEQFF. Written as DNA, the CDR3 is TGTGCCAGCAGCTTAATGGCCGCAATCAATGAGCAGTTCTTC.

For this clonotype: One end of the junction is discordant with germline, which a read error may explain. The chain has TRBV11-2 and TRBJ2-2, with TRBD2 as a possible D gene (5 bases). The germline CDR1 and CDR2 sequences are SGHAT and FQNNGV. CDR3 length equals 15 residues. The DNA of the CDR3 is TGTGCCAGCAGCCTGCTTTGGGGAAACACCGGGGAGCTGTTCTTT. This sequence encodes CASSLLWGNTGELFF.

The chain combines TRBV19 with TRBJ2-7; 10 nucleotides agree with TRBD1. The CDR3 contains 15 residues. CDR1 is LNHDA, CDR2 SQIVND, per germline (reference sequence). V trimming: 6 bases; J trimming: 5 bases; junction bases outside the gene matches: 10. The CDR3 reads CASSPFRDRGHEQYF. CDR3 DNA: TGTGCCAGTAGCCCCTTCCGGGACAGGGGCCACGAGCAGTACTTC.

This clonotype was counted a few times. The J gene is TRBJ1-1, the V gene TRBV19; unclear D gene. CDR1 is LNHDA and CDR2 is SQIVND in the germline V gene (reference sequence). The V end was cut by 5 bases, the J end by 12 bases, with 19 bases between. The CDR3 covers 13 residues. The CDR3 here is CASSPTWTREPFF. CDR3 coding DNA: TGTGCCAGTAGTCCCACCTGGACCCGAGAACCTTTCTTT. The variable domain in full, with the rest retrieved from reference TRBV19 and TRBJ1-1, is DGGITQSPKYLFRKEGQNVTLSCEQNLNHDAMYWYRQDPGQGLRLIYYSQIVNDFQKGDIAEGYSVSREKKESFPLTVTSAQKNPTAFYLCASSPTWTREPFFGQGTRLTVV.

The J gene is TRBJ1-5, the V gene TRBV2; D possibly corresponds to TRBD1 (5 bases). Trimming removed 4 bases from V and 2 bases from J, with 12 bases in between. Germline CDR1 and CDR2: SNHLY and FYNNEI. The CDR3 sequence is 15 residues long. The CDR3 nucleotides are TGTGCCAGCAGTGCAAATCAGGGAGGCAATCAGCCCCAGCATTTT. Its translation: CASSANQGGNQPQHF.